This T cell receptor beta chain was recovered during a study of blood T cells in healthy people across ages. Alongside a J-beta primer mix, a sample-barcoded 5' primer served in a second PCR lasting about 6 to 11 cycles. TCRdb re-analysed the 5' RACE reads in MiXCR, keeping a single row per CDR3 protein. The table includes fewer than 950,000 distinct CDR3 sequences, about 53% detected once. This TCR was recovered from an elderly man in good health. Sequenced input: blood.

DNA of the CDR3: TGTGCCAGCAGGTTACGGGGGTTGAAGCAGTTCTTC. Its translation: CASRLRGLKQFF. The chain employs TRBV27 and TRBJ2-1, with TRBD2 as a possible D gene (6 bases). Germline lookup yields CDR1 MNHEY and CDR2 SMNVEV (reference sequence). Trimming shortened V by 6 bases and J by 11 bases, and 14 bases separated the two germline ends. The CDR3 extends over 12 amino acids.